This TCR beta chain comes out of a study of T cells after yellow fever vaccination. V lost 2 bases and J lost 2, with 7 bases in between. CDR3 length equals 13 residues. The germline gives CDR1 KGHSH, CDR2 LQKENI. Many counts were recorded for this clonotype. Its antigen is undetermined. Study conclusions and caveats: On re-exposure, the response was weaker but peaked faster, at day 5 versus 15.

TCRdb analysed the 5' RACE reads with MiXCR anew, one entry per CDR3 protein. The sample includes 300,000 to 400,000 distinct CDR3 sequences, 7.5% to 9% of them seen just once. The sequencing used PBMCs, collected on the day of the first yellow fever vaccination. This clonotype was obtained from a man younger than 35 who received the YFV17D yellow fever vaccine. V gene TRBV18 combines with J gene TRBJ2-7, with no clear D. The CDR3 reads CASSPETAYEQYF. CDR3 coding DNA: TGTGCCAGCTCACCAGAAACTGCCTACGAGCAGTACTTC.